This passage covers 28 T cell receptor beta chains from one sample sequenced in a study of blood T cell repertoires in COVID-19. Some clones are missing from TCRdb's copy, which holds only in-frame ones; the method was immunoSEQ multiplex PCR. The sample comprises about 130,000 clones, approximately 80% of which are singletons, and about 12% rests with the top ten. Sequenced: peripheral blood. These TCRs come from a man in his sixties with acute or convalescent COVID-19.

The chain combines TRBV3-1 (or the pseudogene TRBV3-2) with TRBJ1-2; weak D call: TRBD1 (5 bases). The CDR3 is made up of 17 amino acids. The germline CDR1 and CDR2 sequences are LGHDT and YNNKEL (reference sequence). The V gene lost 3 bases and the J gene lost 8 bases, with 25 bases spanning the gap. The CDR3 DNA is TGTGCCAGCAGCCAGAACGGGGGTTTACAGGCTGCCGACGGCTACACCTTC. Translation: CASSQNGGLQAADGYTF.

This rearrangement joins TRBV10-3 to TRBJ2-7, with 11 bases lining up with TRBD2. The CDR3 totals 15 residues. Germline values: CDR1 ENHRY, CDR2 SYGVKD. Trimming took 0 bases from V and 9 from J; bases not matched to a gene: 7. This CDR3 is CAISESIILAGAQYF. CDR3 DNA: TGTGCCATCAGTGAGTCCATTATACTAGCGGGAGCGCAGTACTTC.

CDR3 residues: CASSPRVINNSPLHF. In nucleotides, the CDR3 is TGTGCCAGCAGTCCGAGGGTGATCAATAATTCACCCCTCCACTTT. The rearrangement links TRBV6-5 to TRBJ1-6; D ambiguous. Per the germline V gene, CDR1 is MNHEY and CDR2 is SVGAGI. The V end lost 5 bases, the J end lost 5 bases, and 13 bases lay between the germline ends. This CDR3 comprises 15 residues.

This clone has just one count. This chain uses TRBV6-5 with TRBJ1-1, with TRBD1 matching over 7 bases. V lost 2 bases to trimming and J lost 2 bases; unmatched junction nucleotides: 5. Germline V gene lookup returns CDR1 MNHEY and CDR2 SVGAGI. CDR3 size: 15 residues. The CDR3 here is CASSYRQGGNTEAFF. CDR3 sequence (DNA): TGTGCCAGCAGTTACAGGCAGGGGGGTAACACTGAAGCTTTCTTT.

The V and J genes are TRBV5-6 and TRBJ2-5, with 7 bases matching TRBD1. Germline CDR1 SGHDT, CDR2 YYEEEE. The J segment lost 2 bases and the V segment lost 4 bases, leaving 2 bases of the junction unmatched. The CDR3 is 13 residues long. CDR3 DNA sequence: TGTGCCAGCAGCGGGGGACAGCAAGAGACCCAGTACTTC. Its protein is CASSGGQQETQYF.

The genes are TRBV27 and TRBJ2-2; possibly TRBD1 for D (6 bases). Germline values: CDR1 MNHEY, CDR2 SMNVEV (reference sequence). The CDR3 has 14 amino acids. V was clipped by 7 bases and J by 3 bases, with 12 bases between them. CDR3 nucleotide sequence: TGTGCCAGCAAGAGACAGGCCGACACCGGGGAGCTGTTTTTT. Protein sequence: CASKRQADTGELFF.

In its sample, this clone was seen once. J is TRBJ2-7 and V is TRBV6-6, with 13 bases identical to TRBD2. Germline CDR1 MNHNY, CDR2 SVGAGI (reference sequence). V dropped 4 bases and J dropped 5; count of bases not matched to a gene: 5. The CDR3 consists of 15 residues. CDR3 DNA: TGTGCCAGCAGTTGGACTAGCGGGAGCCCCCACGAGCAGTACTTC. This translates into CASSWTSGSPHEQYF.

This rearrangement joins TRBV7-3 to TRBJ2-6; 9 bases agree with TRBD1. Germline V gene data show CDR1 as SGHTA and CDR2 as FQGTGA. The CDR3 covers 18 residues. The V and J ends lost 2 bases and 1 base, in that order; junction bases with no gene match: 6. The CDR3 region is CASSLRGQGDSGANVLTF. The CDR3 DNA is TGTGCCAGCAGCTTACGGGGACAGGGAGATTCTGGGGCCAACGTCCTGACTTTC.

This clone was counted a few times. The J gene is TRBJ1-4, the V gene TRBV5-1; tentatively, D is TRBD1 (6 bases). V dropped 0 bases and J dropped 7 bases, with 10 bases sitting between them. This CDR3 region has 14 residues. Germline V CDR1 and CDR2: SGHRS, YFSETQ. The CDR3 DNA reads as TGCGCCAGCAGCTTGGGTCTACAGGGTGAAAAACTGTTTTTT. As protein: CASSLGLQGEKLFF.

In nucleotides, the CDR3 is TGTGCCAGTAGTGAGGGCCGACGAGGCTACACCTTC. This codes for CASSEGRRGYTF. The gene calls are TRBV19 and TRBJ1-2; no firm D call. V was shortened by 5 bases and J by 8 bases, with 12 bases between the two germline ends. The CDR3 runs to 12 residues. Germline CDR1 and CDR2: LNHDA and SQIVND (reference sequence). The full variable domain, completed using reference TRBV19 and TRBJ1-2, is DGGITQSPKYLFRKEGQNVTLSCEQNLNHDAMYWYRQDPGQGLRLIYYSQIVNDFQKGDIAEGYSVSREKKESFPLTVTSAQKNPTAFYLCASSEGRRGYTFGSGTRLTVV.

V usage is TRBV6-5 and J usage is TRBJ1-1, with unresolved D. Trimming cost V 5 bases and J 7 bases, with 8 bases left between them. This CDR3 region has 11 residues. Germline V lookup: CDR1 MNHEY, CDR2 SVGAGI. The CDR3 nucleotides are TGTGCCAGCAGTCAACAGCATGAAGCTTTCTTT. This translates into CASSQQHEAFF.

The chain combines TRBV6-1 with TRBJ1-2; tentatively, D is TRBD1 (6 bases). Between the trimmed V and J ends, which lost 0 bases and 4 bases, there was a span of 12 bases. The length of the CDR3 is 15 residues. Looked up from germline, CDR1 is MNHNS and CDR2 is SASEGT. The CDR3 spells CASSEAQGWGYGYTF. Written as DNA, the CDR3 is TGTGCCAGCAGTGAAGCGCAGGGGTGGGGCTATGGCTACACCTTC.

This rearrangement joins TRBV28 to TRBJ1-2; a weak D match, TRBD1 (5 bases). Trimming cost V 6 bases and J 3 bases, with 17 bases left between them. From germline, CDR1 is MDHEN and CDR2 SYDVKM. This CDR3 has 15 residues. The chain's CDR3 is CASSPGGGYDYGYTF. DNA of the CDR3: TGTGCCAGCAGCCCCGGGGGAGGGTATGACTATGGCTACACCTTC.

This chain uses TRBV28 with TRBJ1-5; D is ambiguous. The germline V gene has CDR1 MDHEN and CDR2 SYDVKM. The CDR3 spans 17 residues. Trimming took 2 bases from V and 3 from J, leaving 17 bases between them. CDR3 protein: CASSLAVGSRYNQPQHF. CDR3 bases: TGTGCCAGCAGTTTAGCAGTGGGGAGCAGGTACAATCAGCCCCAGCATTTT.

The chain carries TRBV14 and TRBJ2-1, with D possibly TRBD2 on 5 matching bases. The length of the CDR3 is 13 residues. Germline V gene lookup returns CDR1 SGHDN and CDR2 FVKESK. Trimming left V 3 bases short and J 12 bases short, with 15 bases between. The CDR3 DNA is TGTGCCAGCAGCCAGGATACGGAGGTAGGGCAGTTCTTC. Protein product: CASSQDTEVGQFF.

This chain joins TRBV23-1 and TRBJ2-7; D is unclear. TRBV23-1 is reported as an ORF; its role is uncertain. The CDR3 has 8 residues. The CDR3 DNA follows: TGCGAAGAGAACGAGCAGTACTTC. It translates to CEENEQYF.

V is TRBV10-3 and J is TRBJ1-1; possible D gene TRBD1, 6 bases. This CDR3 contains 15 residues. With 2 bases removed from V and 0 bases from J, the gap between germline ends came to 10 bases. CDR1 and CDR2 (germline): ENHRY, SYGVKD. This chain's CDR3 is CAISEGGRMNTEAFF. The CDR3 DNA reads TGTGCCATCAGTGAGGGGGGCAGGATGAACACTGAAGCTTTCTTT.

The V and J genes are TRBV28 and TRBJ2-1; D gene unclear. The germline CDR1 and CDR2 sequences are MDHEN and SYDVKM. V was clipped by 3 bases and J by 7 bases, with 4 bases between them. The CDR3 is 11 amino acids. The chain's CDR3 is CASSLENEQFF. CDR3 sequence (DNA): TGTGCCAGCAGTTTGGAGAATGAGCAGTTCTTC. Filled out from reference TRBV28 and TRBJ2-1, the complete variable domain reads DVKVTQSSRYLVKRTGEKVFLECVQDMDHENMFWYRQDPGLGLRLIYFSYDVKMKEKGDIPEGYSVSREKKERFSLILESASTNQTSMYLCASSLENEQFFGPGTRLTVL.

The CDR3 loop is CASSRTGAWSPLHF. The CDR3 DNA reads TGTGCCAGCAGCCGTACAGGGGCTTGGTCACCCCTCCACTTT. V usage is TRBV27 and J usage is TRBJ1-6, with 7 bases fitting TRBD1. Germline CDR1 MNHEY, CDR2 SMNVEV (reference sequence). The CDR3 spans 14 residues. The V segment lost 6 bases and the J segment 10 bases; nucleotides outside the gene matches: 9.

This clone was seen more than once but under ten times. The chain employs TRBV7-9 and TRBJ1-1; D remains unclear. This CDR3 comprises 15 residues. Trimming left V 2 bases short and J 3 bases short, with 13 bases between. CDR1 is SEHNR and CDR2 is FQNEAQ in the germline V gene (reference sequence). CDR3 amino acids: CASSLSRGMYTEAFF. CDR3 sequence (DNA): TGTGCCAGCAGCTTATCGCGGGGAATGTACACTGAAGCTTTCTTT.

The CDR3 here is CASGSSSGYYGYNEQFF. In DNA, the CDR3 is TGTGCCAGCGGATCTTCAAGCGGGTACTATGGGTACAATGAGCAGTTCTTC. V usage is TRBV11-2 and J usage is TRBJ2-1, with D possibly being TRBD2 (6 bases). Trimming cost V 8 bases and J 4 bases, with 24 bases left between them. CDR3 length: 17 residues. Per the germline V gene, CDR1 is SGHAT and CDR2 is FQNNGV.

In regard to this clone: Given a much more abundant clone one base away, this may be a read error. The rearrangement links TRBV7-2 to TRBJ2-1, with D unresolved. There are 13 residues in the CDR3. Germline values: CDR1 SGHTA, CDR2 FQGNSA. Trimming took 1 base from V and 4 from J, leaving 5 bases between them. The CDR3 sequence: CASSLGSYNEQFF. In DNA form, the CDR3 reads TGTGCCAGCAGCTTAGGGAGTTACAATGAGCAGTTCTTC.

In its sample, this clone was seen many times. Other DNA sequences in the sample encode the same CDR3. The rearrangement joins TRBV3-1 (or the pseudogene TRBV3-2) to TRBJ1-6; no clear D gene. CDR1 is LGHDT and CDR2 is YNNKEL in the germline V gene (reference sequence). Trimming took off 3 bases at V and 8 bases at J, with 8 bases between the two ends. CDR3 size: 13 residues. The DNA for the CDR3 is TGTGCCAGCAGCCATCCCGGGGATTCACCCCTCCACTTT. It yields the protein CASSHPGDSPLHF.

The gene calls are TRBV5-1 and TRBJ2-1; 9 bases match TRBD2. The CDR3 contains 15 residues. Trimming took 2 bases from V and 7 from J; bases not matched to a gene: 7. Germline CDR1 is SGHRS and CDR2 is YFSETQ. CDR3 bases: TGCGCCAGCAGCTTATCGGGACTAGCTGGGAATGAGCAGTTCTTC. Protein sequence: CASSLSGLAGNEQFF.

The CDR3 region has the DNA TGTGCCAGCAGCCCAGGACTAGCGGAAGATACGCAGTATTTT. It codes for CASSPGLAEDTQYF. V is TRBV5-6 and J is TRBJ2-3; TRBD2 matches at 10 bases. J gave up 5 bases and V 4 bases, and 4 bases lay outside the gene matches. Germline CDR1 reads SGHDT; CDR2 reads YYEEEE. This CDR3 has 14 amino acids. Supplemented by reference TRBV5-6 and TRBJ2-3, the full variable domain reads DAGVTQSPTHLIKTRGQQVTLRCSPKSGHDTVSWYQQALGQGPQFIFQYYEEEERQRGNFPDRFSGHQFPNYSSELNVNALLLGDSALYLCASSPGLAEDTQYFGPGTRLTVL.

This rearrangement joins TRBV18 to TRBJ2-5, with D perhaps matching TRBD2 (6 bases). Germline V gene sequence: CDR1 KGHSH, CDR2 LQKENI. This CDR3 has 14 amino acids. Trimming removed 6 bases from V and 6 bases from J, with 17 bases in between. CDR3 sequence: CASSRGDVSKTQYF. CDR3 nucleotide sequence: TGTGCCAGCTCTCGCGGGGACGTCAGTAAGACCCAGTACTTC.

This chain connects TRBV4-2 to TRBJ1-5; D is unresolved. The V and J ends lost 0 bases and 7 bases respectively, with 10 bases between them. Germline V gene sequence: CDR1 LGHNA, CDR2 YNFKEQ. The CDR3 length is 14 residues. The CDR3 DNA follows: TGTGCCAGCAGCCAAGATCCCCGGGGACAGCCCCAGCATTTT. Its translation is CASSQDPRGQPQHF.

The chain is built from TRBV28 and TRBJ2-1; 9 bases align to TRBD1. Germline V gene data show CDR1 as MDHEN and CDR2 as SYDVKM. The CDR3 totals 14 residues. V lost 7 bases to trimming and J lost 2 bases; unmatched junction nucleotides: 3. The CDR3 loop is CASTGQGPYNEQFF. Here the CDR3 DNA reads TGTGCCAGCACGGGACAGGGCCCCTACAATGAGCAGTTCTTC.